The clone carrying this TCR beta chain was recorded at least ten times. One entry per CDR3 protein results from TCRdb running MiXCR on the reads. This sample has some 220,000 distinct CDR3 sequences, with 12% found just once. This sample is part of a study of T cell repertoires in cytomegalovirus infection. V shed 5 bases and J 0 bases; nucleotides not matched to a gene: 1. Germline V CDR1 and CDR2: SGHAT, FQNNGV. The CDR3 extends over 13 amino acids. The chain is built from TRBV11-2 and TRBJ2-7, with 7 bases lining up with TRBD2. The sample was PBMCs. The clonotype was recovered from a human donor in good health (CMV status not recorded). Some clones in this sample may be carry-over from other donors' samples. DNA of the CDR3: TGTGCCAGCAGCCGGGACTACTCCTACGAGCAGTACTTC. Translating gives CASSRDYSYEQYF.